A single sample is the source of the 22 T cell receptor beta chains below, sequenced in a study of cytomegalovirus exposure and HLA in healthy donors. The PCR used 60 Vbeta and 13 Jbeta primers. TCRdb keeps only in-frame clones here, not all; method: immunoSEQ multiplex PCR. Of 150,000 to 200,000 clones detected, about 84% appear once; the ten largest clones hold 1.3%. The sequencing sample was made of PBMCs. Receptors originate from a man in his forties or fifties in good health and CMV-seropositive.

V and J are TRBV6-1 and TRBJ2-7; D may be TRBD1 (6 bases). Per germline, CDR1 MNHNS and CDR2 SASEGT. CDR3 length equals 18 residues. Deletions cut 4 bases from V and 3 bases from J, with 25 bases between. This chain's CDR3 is CASSGIGQGIFSVYEQYF. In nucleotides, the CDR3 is TGTGCCAGCAGTGGAATTGGCCAGGGGATTTTCTCGGTCTACGAGCAGTACTTC.

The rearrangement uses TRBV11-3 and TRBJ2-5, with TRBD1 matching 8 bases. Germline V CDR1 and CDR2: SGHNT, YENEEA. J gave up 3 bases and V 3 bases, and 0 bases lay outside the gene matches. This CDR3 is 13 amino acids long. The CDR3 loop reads CASSLDREETQYF. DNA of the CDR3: TGTGCCAGCAGCTTGGACAGGGAAGAGACCCAGTACTTC.

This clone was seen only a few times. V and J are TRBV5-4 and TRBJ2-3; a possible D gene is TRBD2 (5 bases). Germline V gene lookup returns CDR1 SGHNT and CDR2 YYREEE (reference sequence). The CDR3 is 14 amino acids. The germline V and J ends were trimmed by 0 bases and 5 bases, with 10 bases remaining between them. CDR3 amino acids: CASSLAPAGDTQYF. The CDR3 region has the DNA TGTGCCAGCAGCTTGGCCCCCGCGGGAGATACGCAGTATTTT.

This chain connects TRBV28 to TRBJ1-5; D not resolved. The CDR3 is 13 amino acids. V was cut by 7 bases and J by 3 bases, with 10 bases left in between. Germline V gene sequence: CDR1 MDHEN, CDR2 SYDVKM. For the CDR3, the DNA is TGTGCCAGCAAACAGTGGGTCAATCAGCCCCAGCATTTT. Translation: CASKQWVNQPQHF.

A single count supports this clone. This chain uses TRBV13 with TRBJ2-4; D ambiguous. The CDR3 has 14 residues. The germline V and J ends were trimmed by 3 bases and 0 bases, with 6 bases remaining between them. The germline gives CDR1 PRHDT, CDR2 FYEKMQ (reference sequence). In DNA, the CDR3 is TGTGCCAGCAGCTTCGCCGGAGCCAAAAACATTCAGTACTTC. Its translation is CASSFAGAKNIQYF.

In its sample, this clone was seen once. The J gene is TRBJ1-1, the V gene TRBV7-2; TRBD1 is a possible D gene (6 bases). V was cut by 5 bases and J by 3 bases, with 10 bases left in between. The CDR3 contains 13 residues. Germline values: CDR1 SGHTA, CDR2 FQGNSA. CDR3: CASSPNRDTEAFF. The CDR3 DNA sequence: TGTGCCAGCAGCCCGAACAGGGACACTGAAGCTTTCTTT.

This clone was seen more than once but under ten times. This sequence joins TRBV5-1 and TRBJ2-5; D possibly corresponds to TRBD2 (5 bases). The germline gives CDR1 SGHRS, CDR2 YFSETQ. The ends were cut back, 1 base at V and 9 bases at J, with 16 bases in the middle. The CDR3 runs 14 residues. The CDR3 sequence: CASSLSQSQEAQYF. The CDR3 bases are TGCGCCAGCAGCTTGTCCCAAAGTCAGGAGGCCCAGTACTTC. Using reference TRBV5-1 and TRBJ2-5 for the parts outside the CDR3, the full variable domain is KAGVTQTPRYLIKTRGQQVTLSCSPISGHRSVSWYQQTPGQGLQFLFEYFSETQRNKGNFPGRFSGRQFSNSRSEMNVSTLELGDSALYLCASSLSQSQEAQYFGPGTRLLVL.

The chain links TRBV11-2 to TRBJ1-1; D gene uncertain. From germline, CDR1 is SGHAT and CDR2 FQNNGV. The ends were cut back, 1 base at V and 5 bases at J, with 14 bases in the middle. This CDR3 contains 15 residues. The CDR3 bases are TGTGCCAGCAGCTTAGCGGCGGGATTGGGAACTGAAGCTTTCTTT. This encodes CASSLAAGLGTEAFF.

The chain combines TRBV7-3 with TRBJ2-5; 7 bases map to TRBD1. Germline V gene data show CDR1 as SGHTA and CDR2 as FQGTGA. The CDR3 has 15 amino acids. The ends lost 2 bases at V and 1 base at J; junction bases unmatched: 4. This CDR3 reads CASSLLRDSQETQYF. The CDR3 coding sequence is TGTGCCAGCAGCTTACTCAGGGACAGCCAAGAGACCCAGTACTTC.

The CDR3 DNA reads TGTGCCAGCAGCTTAGCAGGGGGCGATTACTCACCCCTCCACTTT. This sequence encodes CASSLAGGDYSPLHF. This chain connects TRBV7-3 to TRBJ1-6; 8 bases are shared with TRBD1. The germline CDR1 and CDR2 sequences are SGHTA and FQGTGA. With 2 bases clipped from V and 10 bases from J, the junction kept 7 bases outside the gene matches. CDR3 length: 15 amino acids.

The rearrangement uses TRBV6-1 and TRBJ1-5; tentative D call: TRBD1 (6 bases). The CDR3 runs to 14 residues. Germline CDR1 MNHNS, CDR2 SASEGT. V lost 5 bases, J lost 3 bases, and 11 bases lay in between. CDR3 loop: CASSLDRFNQPQHF. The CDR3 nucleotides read TGTGCCAGCAGTCTTGACAGGTTCAATCAGCCCCAGCATTTT.

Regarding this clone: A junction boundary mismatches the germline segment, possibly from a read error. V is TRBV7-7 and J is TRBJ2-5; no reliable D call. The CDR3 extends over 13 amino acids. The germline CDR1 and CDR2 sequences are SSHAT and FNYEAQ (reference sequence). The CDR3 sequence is CASSLTRKETQYF. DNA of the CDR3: TGTGCTAGCAGCCTTACACGAAAAGAGACCCAGTACTTC.

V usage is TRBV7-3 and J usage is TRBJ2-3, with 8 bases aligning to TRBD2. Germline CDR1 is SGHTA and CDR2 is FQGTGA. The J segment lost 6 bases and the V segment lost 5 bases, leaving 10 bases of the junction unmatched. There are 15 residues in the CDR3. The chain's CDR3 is CASSPRGGAADTQYF. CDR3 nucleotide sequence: TGTGCCAGCAGCCCCCGGGGGGGGGCGGCGGATACGCAGTATTTT.

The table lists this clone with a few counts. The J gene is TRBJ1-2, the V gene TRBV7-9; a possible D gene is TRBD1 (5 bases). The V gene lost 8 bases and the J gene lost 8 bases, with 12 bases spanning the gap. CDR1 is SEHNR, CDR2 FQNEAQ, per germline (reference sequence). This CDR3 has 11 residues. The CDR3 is CASGGVGGYTF. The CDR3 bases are TGTGCCAGCGGGGGGGTGGGGGGCTACACCTTC.

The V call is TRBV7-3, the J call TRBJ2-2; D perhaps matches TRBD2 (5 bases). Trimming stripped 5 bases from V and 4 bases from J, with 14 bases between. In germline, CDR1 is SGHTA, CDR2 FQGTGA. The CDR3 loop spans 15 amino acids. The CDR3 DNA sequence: TGTGCCAGCAGCCCGACCGGTGGGAGCACCGGGGAGCTGTTTTTT. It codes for CASSPTGGSTGELFF.

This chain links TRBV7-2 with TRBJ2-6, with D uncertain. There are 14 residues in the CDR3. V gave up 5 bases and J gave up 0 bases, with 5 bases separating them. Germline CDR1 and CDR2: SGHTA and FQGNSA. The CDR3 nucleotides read TGTGCCAGCAGCCACAACTCTGGGGCCAACGTCCTGACTTTC. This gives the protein CASSHNSGANVLTF. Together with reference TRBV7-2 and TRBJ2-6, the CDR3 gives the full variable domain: GAGVSQSPSNKVTEKGKDVELRCDPISGHTALYWYRQSLGQGLEFLIYFQGNSAPDKSGLPSDRFSAERTGGSVSTLTIQRTQQEDSAVYLCASSHNSGANVLTFGAGSRLTVL.

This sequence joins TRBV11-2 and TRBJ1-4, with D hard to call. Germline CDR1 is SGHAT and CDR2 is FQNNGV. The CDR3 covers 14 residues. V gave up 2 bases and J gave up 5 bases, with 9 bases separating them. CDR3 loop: CASSLTTINEKLFF. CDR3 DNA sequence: TGTGCCAGCAGCTTAACCACAATCAATGAAAAACTGTTTTTT.

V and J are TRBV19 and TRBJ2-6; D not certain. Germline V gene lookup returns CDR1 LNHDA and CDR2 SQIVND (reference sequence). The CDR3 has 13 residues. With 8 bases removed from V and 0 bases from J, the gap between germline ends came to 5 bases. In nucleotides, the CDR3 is TGTGCCAGTGGCCTCTCTGGGGCCAACGTCCTGACTTTC. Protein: CASGLSGANVLTF.

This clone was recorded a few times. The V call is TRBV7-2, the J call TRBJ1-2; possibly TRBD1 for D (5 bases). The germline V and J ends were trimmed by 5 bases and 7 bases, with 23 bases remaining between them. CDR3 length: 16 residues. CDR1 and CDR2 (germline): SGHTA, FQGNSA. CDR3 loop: CASSTSPPGPRSGYTF. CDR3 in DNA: TGTGCCAGCAGCACAAGCCCGCCAGGGCCGCGGAGTGGCTACACCTTC.

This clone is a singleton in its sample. As DNA, the CDR3 is TGCAGCGTTGGACTCAGGGAATTCACTAACTATGGCTACACCTTC. Residues: CSVGLREFTNYGYTF. This sequence joins TRBV29-1 and TRBJ1-2; D is perhaps TRBD1 (5 bases). Germline CDR1 and CDR2: SQVTM and ANQGSEA. The CDR3 has 15 amino acids. V was trimmed by 4 bases and J by 0 bases, leaving 15 bases between them.

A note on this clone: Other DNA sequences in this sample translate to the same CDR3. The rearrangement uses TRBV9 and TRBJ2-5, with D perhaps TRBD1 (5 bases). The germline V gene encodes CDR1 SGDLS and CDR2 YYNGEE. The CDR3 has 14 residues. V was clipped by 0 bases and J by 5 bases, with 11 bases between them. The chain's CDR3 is CASSVGRGGETQYF. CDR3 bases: TGTGCCAGCAGCGTAGGAAGGGGTGGGGAGACCCAGTACTTC.

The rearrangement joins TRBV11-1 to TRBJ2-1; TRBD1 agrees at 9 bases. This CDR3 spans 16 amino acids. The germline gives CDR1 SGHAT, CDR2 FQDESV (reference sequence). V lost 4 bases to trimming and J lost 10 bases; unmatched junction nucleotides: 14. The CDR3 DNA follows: TGTGCCAGCAGCTCTTTGGACAGGGGACTTGACGGCGAGCAGTTCTTC. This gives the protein CASSSLDRGLDGEQFF.